This TCR beta chain was found in a study of regulatory T cells in long-lasting Graves disease. This clonotype has a handful of counts. Researchers made TCR beta libraries by using iRepertoire HTBI primers and running Arm-PCR on CDR3 regions. Each CDR3 protein gets one entry after TCRdb re-called the multiplex PCR reads with MiXCR. The top ten clones hold around 13% of a sample with about half a million distinct CDR3 sequences, 20% to 25% of them seen once. Germline-derived CDR1 and CDR2 are SGHVS and FQNEAQ. CDR3 length equals 14 residues. Deletions cut 5 bases from V and 2 bases from J, with 10 bases between. As to time point: persistent/refractory GD, antithyroid drugs over 5 years with positive TRAb. The TCR library was made from RNA that had been extracted from PBMCs in TRIzol. The patient group derived from an endocrinology department in Xi'an, China.

The material was peripheral blood mononuclear cells (PBMCs), obtained when the disease was refractory, from a patient treated with antithyroid drugs. This sequence originates from a female donor with Graves disease. V and J are TRBV7-8 and TRBJ2-1; D unresolved. CDR3 protein: CASSSSSPYNEQFF. The CDR3 DNA follows: TGTGCCAGCAGCAGTTCCAGTCCCTACAATGAGCAGTTCTTC.